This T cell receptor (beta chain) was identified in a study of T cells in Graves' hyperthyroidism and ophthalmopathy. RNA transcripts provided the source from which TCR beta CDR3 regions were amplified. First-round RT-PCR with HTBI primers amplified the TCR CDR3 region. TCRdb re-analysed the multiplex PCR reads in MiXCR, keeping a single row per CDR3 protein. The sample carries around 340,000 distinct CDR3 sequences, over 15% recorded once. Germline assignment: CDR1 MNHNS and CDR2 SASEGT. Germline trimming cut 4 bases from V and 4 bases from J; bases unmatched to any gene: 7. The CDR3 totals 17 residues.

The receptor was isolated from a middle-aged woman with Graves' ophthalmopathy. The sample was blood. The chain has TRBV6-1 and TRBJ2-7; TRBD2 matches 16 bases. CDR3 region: CASSAGLAGGPRYEQYF. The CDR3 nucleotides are TGTGCCAGCAGTGCGGGACTAGCGGGAGGGCCAAGGTACGAGCAGTACTTC.